A single sample is the source of the 15 T cell receptor beta chains below, sequenced in a study of blood T cell repertoires in COVID-19. The protocol was immunoSEQ multiplex PCR, while the TCRdb copy is restricted to in-frame clones and leaves out a portion. The repertoire holds about 200,000 clones, with 80% as singletons. The sequencing sample was made of peripheral blood. The source is a man between 60 and 75 years old with acute or convalescent COVID-19.

This clone has more than one count but fewer than ten. This rearrangement joins TRBV7-2 to TRBJ1-5; TRBD1 aligns across 7 bases. CDR3 size: 15 residues. Germline V lookup: CDR1 SGHTA, CDR2 FQGNSA. V was pared by 1 base and J by 8 bases, with 8 bases of the junction left unmatched. This chain's CDR3 is CASSLVAGTAEPQHF. The CDR3 bases are TGTGCCAGCAGCTTAGTAGCGGGGACAGCAGAGCCCCAGCATTTT.

The CDR3 DNA follows: TGTGCCAGCAGCTTCCCGGACAGGGGCACTGAAGCTTTCTTT. Translating gives CASSFPDRGTEAFF. The gene calls are TRBV5-8 and TRBJ1-1; 9 bases agree with TRBD1. The CDR3 is 14 residues long. With V trimmed by 2 bases and J by 4 bases, 3 bases remained unmatched. The germline gives CDR1 SGHTS, CDR2 YDEGEE.

This clone has ten or more counts. The chain carries TRBV19 and TRBJ2-7; weak D call: TRBD1 (6 bases). The ends were cut back, 3 bases at V and 3 bases at J, with 21 bases in the middle. The length of the CDR3 is 17 residues. The germline V gene has CDR1 LNHDA and CDR2 SQIVND (reference sequence). The CDR3, as DNA: TGTGCCAGTAGTATGTCTGGGACACCGCTGGGGATCTACGAGCAGTACTTC. Translated, it gives CASSMSGTPLGIYEQYF.

V usage is TRBV18 and J usage is TRBJ2-7; D may be TRBD2 (5 bases). The CDR3 has 15 residues. Germline values: CDR1 KGHSH, CDR2 LQKENI. Trimming shortened V by 6 bases and J by 7 bases, and 22 bases separated the two germline ends. CDR3 bases: TGTGCCAGCTCGTCCTTCCTAGACCGGGGAGAAGAGCAGTACTTC. It specifies CASSSFLDRGEEQYF.

The chain links TRBV29-1 to TRBJ1-1; TRBD1 matches 9 bases. The V and J ends lost 8 bases and 1 base, in that order; junction bases with no gene match: 8. Germline V gene data show CDR1 as SQVTM and CDR2 as ANQGSEA. The CDR3 length is 14 residues. CDR3 DNA: TGCAGCTGCCGGACAGGGGCTAGGAACACTGAAGCTTTCTTT. Translated: CSCRTGARNTEAFF.

V and J are TRBV4-1 and TRBJ2-1, with no clear D. V lost 0 bases to trimming and J lost 4 bases, with 7 bases between them. The length of the CDR3 is 14 residues. The germline CDR1 and CDR2 sequences are MGHRA and YSYEKL. Here the CDR3 reads CASSQELLYNEQFF. CDR3 DNA sequence: TGCGCCAGCAGCCAAGAATTACTGTACAATGAGCAGTTCTTC.

This clone was counted once. V is TRBV15 and J is TRBJ2-3; possibly TRBD2 for D (6 bases). The CDR3 sequence is 14 residues long. The germline V and J ends were trimmed by 1 base and 7 bases, with 12 bases remaining between them. Per germline, CDR1 LNHNV and CDR2 YYDKDF (reference sequence). The CDR3, as DNA: TGTGCCACCAGCAGAGTCGGGGGAATTAATACGCAGTATTTT. Encoded protein: CATSRVGGINTQYF.

The CDR3 is CAISATQAGGLIDTQYF. The CDR3 bases are TGTGCCATCAGTGCCACTCAGGCAGGGGGTTTGATCGATACGCAGTATTTT. The chain is built from TRBV10-3 and TRBJ2-3; 7 nucleotides agree with TRBD1. The CDR3 is made up of 17 amino acids. V trimming: 4 bases; J trimming: 6 bases; junction bases outside the gene matches: 16. Germline V gene sequence: CDR1 ENHRY, CDR2 SYGVKD.

This rearrangement joins TRBV6-4 to TRBJ1-1; D may be TRBD1 (5 bases). Germline lookup yields CDR1 MRHNA and CDR2 SNTAGT. Trimming left V 6 bases short and J 6 bases short, with 17 bases between. The CDR3 spans 14 residues. CDR3 sequence: CASRGAGQKAEAFF. In nucleotides, the CDR3 is TGTGCCAGCAGGGGAGCGGGGCAGAAGGCTGAAGCTTTCTTT.

For this clone: Germline is not matched at one junction end, which may reflect a read error. In nucleotides, the CDR3 is TGTGCCACCAGCAGACCTAACAATCGGGATTCGCCTCTATTT. It codes for CATSRPNNRDSPLF. The chain links TRBV15 to TRBJ2-2; TRBD2 is a possible D gene (5 bases). This CDR3 contains 14 residues. Germline V gene sequence: CDR1 LNHNV, CDR2 YYDKDF (reference sequence).

The chain employs TRBV5-1 and TRBJ1-4, with D perhaps matching TRBD1 (5 bases). Deletions cut 3 bases from V and 6 bases from J, with 15 bases between. The CDR3 consists of 15 residues. Germline CDR1 is SGHRS and CDR2 is YFSETQ. The DNA for the CDR3 is TGCGCCAGCAGCTGGGACGGGGGTTCGGATGAAAAACTGTTTTTT. Translating gives CASSWDGGSDEKLFF.

This chain links TRBV3-1 (or the pseudogene TRBV3-2) with TRBJ2-6; D is unresolved. Between the trimmed V and J ends, which lost 4 bases and 0 bases, there was a span of 10 bases. This CDR3 contains 16 residues. Germline V CDR1 and CDR2: LGHDT, YNNKEL (reference sequence). This chain's CDR3 is CASSRTTTSGANVLTF. The CDR3 DNA follows: TGTGCCAGCAGCCGAACAACCACCTCTGGGGCCAACGTCCTGACTTTC.

This clone was detected once. The chain recombines TRBV12-3 or TRBV12-4 with TRBJ1-4; D unresolved. This CDR3 spans 11 amino acids. Trimming stripped 3 bases from V and 8 bases from J, with 4 bases between. The CDR3 loop reads CASSFLEKLFF. In DNA, the CDR3 is TGTGCCAGCAGTTTTTTAGAAAAACTGTTTTTT.

This chain joins TRBV18 and TRBJ2-3; 9 positions match TRBD1. This CDR3 has 15 amino acids. V gave up 3 bases and J gave up 5 bases; unmatched junction bases: 6. The germline V gene encodes CDR1 KGHSH and CDR2 LQKENI. This CDR3 reads CASSPPGQGGDTQYF. For the CDR3, the DNA is TGTGCCAGCTCACCTCCGGGACAGGGAGGAGATACGCAGTATTTT.

This clone was picked up a small number of times. This rearrangement joins TRBV3-1 (or the pseudogene TRBV3-2) to TRBJ2-5; 9 bases agree with TRBD2. The CDR3 is 14 amino acids. With V trimmed by 4 bases and J by 7 bases, 7 bases remained unmatched. Germline CDR1 LGHDT, CDR2 YNNKEL (reference sequence). The CDR3 region is CASSPAGGRGTQYF. As DNA, the CDR3 is TGTGCCAGCAGCCCCGCGGGGGGGCGAGGGACCCAGTACTTC.